Below, one TCR beta chain is given with its context. Its cognate antigen is unknown. The sample is drawn from a study of cytomegalovirus exposure and HLA in healthy donors. The study, taken as a whole, reports: Most observed TCR sequences were rare, whereas some public TCRs were detected in many donors. The sole available immune exposure information was CMV serostatus. A missense variant in DCLRE1C was later tied to TCR beta V- and J-gene trimming.

V was trimmed by 3 bases and J by 8 bases, leaving 8 bases between them. Looked up from germline, CDR1 is SQVTM and CDR2 is ANQGSEA. The CDR3 runs to 11 residues. Researchers ran the PCR with 60 Vbeta and 13 Jbeta primers. Here immunoSEQ multiplex PCR was the method, and the copy in TCRdb shows in-frame clones only, minus some. This sample has about 130,000 clones, with just under 80% found just once. The chain combines TRBV29-1 with TRBJ2-1; the D is unclear. Sequenced input: PBMCs. This clonotype was obtained from a woman in her forties in good health and CMV-seronegative. This CDR3 reads CSVDYQDEQFF. Here the CDR3 DNA reads TGCAGCGTTGACTATCAGGATGAGCAGTTCTTC.